The TCR beta chain under discussion was sequenced for a study of T-cell memory formation after mild COVID-19. This CDR3 has 14 residues. Trimming shortened V by 3 bases and J by 3 bases, and 11 bases separated the two germline ends. CDR1 and CDR2 from the germline V gene are LGHNA and YSLEER. General study results and limits: Pre-infection memory harbored some responding clones, suggesting cross-reactive memory joined. Whether second-wave clones peaking at day 37 were SARS-CoV-2 specific went unconfirmed. A balance of CD4 and CD8 characterized clones contracting day 15 to 85, whereas later expanders leaned CD4+.

From 5'RACE with constant-segment primers came TCR alpha and TCR beta cDNA libraries that carried sample barcodes and UMIs. TCRdb reprocessed the 5' RACE reads with MiXCR, giving one entry per CDR3 protein. The sample lists around 440,000 distinct CDR3 sequences; around a sixth were seen once. About this clonotype: The antigen is unknown.

The sequenced sample was PBMCs or a T cell subset sorted from them (not recorded which). This receptor was taken from an adult woman who had mild COVID-19 (a few samples of this study predate the infection). Cell type and time point are not known. This chain joins TRBV4-3 and TRBJ1-1, with a possible D match to TRBD1 (5 bases). The CDR3 DNA sequence: TGCGCCAGCAGCCACTCAGGGTCGTACACTGAAGCTTTCTTT. Translation: CASSHSGSYTEAFF.